This TCR beta chain is drawn from a study of T cell responses to AZD1222 COVID-19 vaccine. On the study more broadly: Pooling was applied to second doses at about 4 or about 12 weeks.

The germline gives CDR1 GTSNPN, CDR2 SVGIG (reference sequence). There are 13 residues in the CDR3. J was trimmed by 4 bases and V by 1 base; bases with no gene match: 2. As to this clone: Its antigen remains unknown. Other DNA sequences within the sample encode an identical CDR3.

Clones were sequenced by immunoSEQ multiplex PCR, and TCRdb holds only the in-frame ones, with some missing. Of about 170,000 clones listed, 80% to 95% are singletons. Study-wide points: Most donors were white British and more were female, and clonal diversity was possibly underestimated.

V is TRBV30 and J is TRBJ1-1; 8 bases fit TRBD1. The sequenced sample was peripheral blood, obtained on day 0 of AZD1222 vaccination. This TCR was sampled from an adult in good health. CDR3 residues: CAWSEDRGTEAFF. The CDR3 DNA is TGTGCCTGGAGTGAAGACAGGGGCACTGAAGCTTTCTTT. The complete variable domain, with remaining parts taken from reference TRBV30 and TRBJ1-1, reads SQTIHQWPATLVQPVGSPLSLECTVEGTSNPNLYWYRQAAGRGLQLLFYSVGIGQISSEVPQNLSASRPQDRQFILSSKKLLLSDSGFYLCAWSEDRGTEAFFGQGTRLTVV.